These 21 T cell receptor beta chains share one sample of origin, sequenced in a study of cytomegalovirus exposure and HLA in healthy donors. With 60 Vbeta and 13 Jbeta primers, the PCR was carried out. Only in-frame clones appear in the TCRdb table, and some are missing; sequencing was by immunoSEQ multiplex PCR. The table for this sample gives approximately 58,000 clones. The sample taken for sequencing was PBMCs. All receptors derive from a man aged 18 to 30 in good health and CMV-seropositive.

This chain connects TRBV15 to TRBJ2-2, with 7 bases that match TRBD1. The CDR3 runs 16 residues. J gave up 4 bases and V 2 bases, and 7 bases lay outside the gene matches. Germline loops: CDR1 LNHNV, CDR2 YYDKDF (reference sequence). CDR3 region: CATSRWDGTATGELFF. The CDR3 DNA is TGTGCCACCAGCAGATGGGACGGGACAGCCACCGGGGAGCTGTTTTTT.

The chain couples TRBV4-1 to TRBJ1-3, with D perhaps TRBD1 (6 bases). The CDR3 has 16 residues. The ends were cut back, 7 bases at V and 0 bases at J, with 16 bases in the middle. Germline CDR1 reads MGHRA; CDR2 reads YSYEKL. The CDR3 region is CASKLGTDSSGNTIYF. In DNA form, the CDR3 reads TGCGCCAGCAAGCTCGGGACGGACAGCTCTGGAAACACCATATATTTT.

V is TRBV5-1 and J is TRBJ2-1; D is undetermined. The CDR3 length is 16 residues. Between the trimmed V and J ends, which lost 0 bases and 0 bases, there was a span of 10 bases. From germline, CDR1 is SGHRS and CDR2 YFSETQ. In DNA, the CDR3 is TGCGCCAGCAGCTTGGCTGCTACGAGCTCCTACAATGAGCAGTTCTTC. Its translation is CASSLAATSSYNEQFF.

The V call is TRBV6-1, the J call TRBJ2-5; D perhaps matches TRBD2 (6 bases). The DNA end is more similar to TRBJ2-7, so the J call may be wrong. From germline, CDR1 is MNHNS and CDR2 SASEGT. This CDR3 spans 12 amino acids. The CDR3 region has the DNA TGTGCCAGCAGCCGGGAGAGGTACGAGCAGTACTTC. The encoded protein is CASSRERYEQYF.

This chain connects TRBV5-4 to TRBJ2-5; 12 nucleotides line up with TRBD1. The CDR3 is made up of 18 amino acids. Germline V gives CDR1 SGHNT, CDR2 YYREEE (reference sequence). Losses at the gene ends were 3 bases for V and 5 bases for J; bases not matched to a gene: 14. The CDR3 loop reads CASSSGTGGLGLGETQYF. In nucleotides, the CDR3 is TGTGCCAGCAGCTCAGGGACAGGGGGCTTGGGTTTGGGGGAGACCCAGTACTTC.

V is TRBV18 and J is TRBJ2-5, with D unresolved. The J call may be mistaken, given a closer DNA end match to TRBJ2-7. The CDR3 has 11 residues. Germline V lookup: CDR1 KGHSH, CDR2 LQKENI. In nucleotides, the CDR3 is TGTGCCAGCTCACCAGAATACGAGCAGTACTTC. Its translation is CASSPEYEQYF.

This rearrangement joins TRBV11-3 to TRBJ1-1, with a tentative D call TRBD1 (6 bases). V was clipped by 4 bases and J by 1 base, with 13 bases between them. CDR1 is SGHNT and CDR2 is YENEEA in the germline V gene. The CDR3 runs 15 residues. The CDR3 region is CASSCRGRGNTEAFF. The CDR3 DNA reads TGTGCCAGCAGCTGCAGGGGTCGGGGGAACACTGAAGCTTTCTTT.

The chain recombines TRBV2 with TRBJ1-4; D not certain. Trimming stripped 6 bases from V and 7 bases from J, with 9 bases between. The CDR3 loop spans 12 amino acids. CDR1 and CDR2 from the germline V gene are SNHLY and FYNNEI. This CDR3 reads CASSILGEKLFF. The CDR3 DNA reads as TGTGCCAGCAGCATACTAGGTGAAAAACTGTTTTTT.

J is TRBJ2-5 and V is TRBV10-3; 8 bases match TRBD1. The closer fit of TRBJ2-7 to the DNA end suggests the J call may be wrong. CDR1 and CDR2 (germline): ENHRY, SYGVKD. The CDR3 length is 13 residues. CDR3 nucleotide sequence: TGTGCCATCAGTGACCAGACAGGGGCCGAGCAGTACTTC. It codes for CAISDQTGAEQYF.

CDR3 loop: CASSQVGGYEQYF. For the CDR3, the DNA is TGTGCCAGCAGCCAAGTGGGGGGGTACGAGCAGTACTTC. V is TRBV7-2 and J is TRBJ2-7; 7 nucleotides agree with TRBD2. The CDR3 loop spans 13 amino acids. Germline CDR1 is SGHTA and CDR2 is FQGNSA. V was pared by 5 bases and J by 4 bases, with 5 bases of the junction left unmatched.

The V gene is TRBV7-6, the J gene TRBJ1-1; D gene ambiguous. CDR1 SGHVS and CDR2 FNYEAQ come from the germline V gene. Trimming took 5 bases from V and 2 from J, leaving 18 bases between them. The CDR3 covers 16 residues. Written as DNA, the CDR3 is TGTGCCAGCAGCCTAACCTTTATGGGAGAAAACACTGAAGCTTTCTTT. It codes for CASSLTFMGENTEAFF.

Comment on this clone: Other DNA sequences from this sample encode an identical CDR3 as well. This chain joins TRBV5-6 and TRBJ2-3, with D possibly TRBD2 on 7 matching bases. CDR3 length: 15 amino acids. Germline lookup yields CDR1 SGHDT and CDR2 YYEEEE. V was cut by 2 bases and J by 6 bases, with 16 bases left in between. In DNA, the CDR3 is TGTGCCAGCAGCTTTGGCACGGGGGGCGCGGATACGCAGTATTTT. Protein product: CASSFGTGGADTQYF.

The CDR3 nucleotides read TGTGCCAGCAGCTTTCTGAGCACCGGGGAGCTGTTTTTT. Translating gives CASSFLSTGELFF. This chain uses TRBV7-9 with TRBJ2-2, with D hard to call. This CDR3 region has 13 residues. Deletions cut 3 bases from V and 4 bases from J, with 6 bases between. From germline, CDR1 is SEHNR and CDR2 FQNEAQ (reference sequence).

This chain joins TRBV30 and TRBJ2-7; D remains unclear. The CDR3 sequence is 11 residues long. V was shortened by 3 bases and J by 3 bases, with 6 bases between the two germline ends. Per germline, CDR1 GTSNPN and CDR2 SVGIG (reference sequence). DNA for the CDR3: TGTGCCTGGAGGCGGCACTACGAGCAGTACTTC. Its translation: CAWRRHYEQYF. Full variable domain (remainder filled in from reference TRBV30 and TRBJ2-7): SQTIHQWPATLVQPVGSPLSLECTVEGTSNPNLYWYRQAAGRGLQLLFYSVGIGQISSEVPQNLSASRPQDRQFILSSKKLLLSDSGFYLCAWRRHYEQYFGPGTRLTVT.

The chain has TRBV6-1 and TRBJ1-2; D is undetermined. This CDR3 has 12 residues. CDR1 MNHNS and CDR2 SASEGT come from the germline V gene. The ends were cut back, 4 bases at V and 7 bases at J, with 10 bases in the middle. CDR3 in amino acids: CASSAGGGGYTF. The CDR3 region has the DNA TGTGCCAGCAGTGCCGGAGGTGGTGGCTACACCTTC.

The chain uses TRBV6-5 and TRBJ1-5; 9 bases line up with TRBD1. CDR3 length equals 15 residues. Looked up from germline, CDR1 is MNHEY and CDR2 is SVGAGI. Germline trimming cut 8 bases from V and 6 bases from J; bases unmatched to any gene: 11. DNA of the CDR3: TGTGCCAGCTCAAGGACAGGGGAAGGTGGTCAGCCCCAGCATTTT. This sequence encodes CASSRTGEGGQPQHF.

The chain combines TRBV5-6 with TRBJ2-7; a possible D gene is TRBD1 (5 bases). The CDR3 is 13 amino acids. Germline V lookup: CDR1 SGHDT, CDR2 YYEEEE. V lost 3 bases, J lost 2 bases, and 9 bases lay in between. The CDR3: CASSSTATYEQYF. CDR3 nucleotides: TGTGCCAGCAGCTCGACAGCCACCTACGAGCAGTACTTC.

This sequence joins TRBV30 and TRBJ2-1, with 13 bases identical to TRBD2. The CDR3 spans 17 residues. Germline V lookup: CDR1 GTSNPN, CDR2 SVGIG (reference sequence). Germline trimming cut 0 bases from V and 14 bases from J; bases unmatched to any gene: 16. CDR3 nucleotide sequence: TGTGCCTGGAGTGTAAGGTATGGGACTAGCGGGACCCGAAAGGAGTTCTTC. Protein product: CAWSVRYGTSGTRKEFF. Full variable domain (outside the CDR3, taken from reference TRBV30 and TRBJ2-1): SQTIHQWPATLVQPVGSPLSLECTVEGTSNPNLYWYRQAAGRGLQLLFYSVGIGQISSEVPQNLSASRPQDRQFILSSKKLLLSDSGFYLCAWSVRYGTSGTRKEFFGPGTRLTVL.

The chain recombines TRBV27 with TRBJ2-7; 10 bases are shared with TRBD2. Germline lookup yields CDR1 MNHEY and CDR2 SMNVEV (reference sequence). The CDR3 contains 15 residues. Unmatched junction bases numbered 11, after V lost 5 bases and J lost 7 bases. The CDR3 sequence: CASSPRAGGPYEQYF. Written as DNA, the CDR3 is TGTGCCAGCAGTCCGAGAGCGGGAGGGCCGTATGAGCAGTACTTC.

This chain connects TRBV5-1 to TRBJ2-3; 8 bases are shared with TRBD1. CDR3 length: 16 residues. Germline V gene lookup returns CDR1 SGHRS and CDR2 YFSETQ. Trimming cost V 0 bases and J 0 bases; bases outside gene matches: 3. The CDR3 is CASSLEWTGSTDTQYF. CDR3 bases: TGCGCCAGCAGCTTGGAGTGGACAGGGAGCACAGATACGCAGTATTTT.

The DNA of the CDR3 is TGTGCCACCAGCAGAGTGGGACAGGGGGCGCGTGGGGCCAACGTCCTGACTTTC. It encodes CATSRVGQGARGANVLTF. J is TRBJ2-6 and V is TRBV15, with 12 bases aligning to TRBD1. The CDR3 totals 18 residues. Per germline, CDR1 LNHNV and CDR2 YYDKDF (reference sequence). The J segment lost 3 bases and the V segment lost 1 base, leaving 4 bases of the junction unmatched.